Below are 25 T cell receptor beta chains sequenced from a single sample in a study of T cells in Graves' hyperthyroidism and ophthalmopathy (dated by TCRdb to 2018 to 2020). The receptor library was made with multiplex PCR. TCRdb lists the instrument as Illumina HiSeq 2000. TCR beta CDR3 regions were amplified from RNA transcripts. A first-round RT-PCR of the TCR CDR3 used the HTBI primer set with the Qiagen OneStep RT-PCR kit. TCRdb reran the public reads through fastp at Q25 and MiXCR, keeping productive beta chains. Every CDR3 protein is listed once, alongside the most common genes and DNA of its rows. A total of around 430,000 distinct CDR3 sequences appear in this sample, under 15% of them only once. In total, the top ten clones hold approximately 30% of the sample. Sequencing was carried out using blood. These receptors originate from a young woman with Graves' hyperthyroidism.

The V gene is TRBV29-1, the J gene TRBJ1-1; tentatively, D is TRBD1 (5 bases). The V end was cut by 4 bases, the J end by 10 bases, with 19 bases between. The CDR3 totals 13 residues. The germline V gene has CDR1 SQVTM and CDR2 ANQGSEA. The chain's CDR3 is CSVVGTRVSGAFF. The DNA for the CDR3 is TGCAGCGTTGTCGGGACGCGGGTATCTGGAGCTTTCTTT.

This clonotype was counted at least ten times. V usage is TRBV6-5 and J usage is TRBJ2-7; 10 bases are shared with TRBD1. V dropped 0 bases and J dropped 6; count of bases not matched to a gene: 8. CDR1 is MNHEY, CDR2 SVGAGI, per germline. The CDR3 is 16 residues long. For the CDR3, the DNA is TGTGCCAGCAGTTACTCTAAGTACGGGACAGGGGTCGAGCAGTACTTC. Amino acids: CASSYSKYGTGVEQYF.

The chain carries TRBV20-1 and TRBJ1-5, with D perhaps TRBD1 (6 bases). Per the germline V gene, CDR1 is DFQATT and CDR2 is SNEGSKA (reference sequence). Trimming removed 0 bases at V and 6 bases at J, with 12 bases between. This CDR3 contains 14 residues. CDR3 nucleotides: TGCAGTGCTAGAGATCGGGTGGGGGCTCAGCCCCAGCATTTT. This gives the protein CSARDRVGAQPQHF.

In its sample, this clonotype was seen many times. The gene calls are TRBV28 and TRBJ1-5; D gene unclear. The CDR3 runs 14 residues. Germline V lookup: CDR1 MDHEN, CDR2 SYDVKM. V was clipped by 6 bases and J by 0 bases, with 9 bases between them. This CDR3 reads CASRILNSNQPQHF. The DNA for the CDR3 is TGTGCCAGCAGAATACTAAATAGCAATCAGCCCCAGCATTTT.

This clonotype was observed a handful of times. In nucleotides, the CDR3 is TGTGCCATCATGGACGGATATGTTTCCTACGAGCAGTACTTC. This codes for CAIMDGYVSYEQYF. The chain joins TRBV10-3 to TRBJ2-7, with D uncertain. V was clipped by 7 bases and J by 1 base, with 14 bases between them. The germline V gene has CDR1 ENHRY and CDR2 SYGVKD. The CDR3 runs 14 residues.

This clonotype was detected ten times or more. The gene calls are TRBV28 and TRBJ2-7; D might be TRBD1 (5 bases). The V gene's germline CDR1 is MDHEN and CDR2 SYDVKM. The V and J ends lost 3 bases and 7 bases respectively, with 16 bases between them. This CDR3 comprises 14 residues. CDR3 bases: TGTGCCAGCAGTTTGTCACAGGTTGTGAGGGAGCAGTACTTC. Protein sequence: CASSLSQVVREQYF.

This clonotype was counted ten times or more. The chain links TRBV28 to TRBJ1-1; no clear D gene. The V gene's germline CDR1 is MDHEN and CDR2 SYDVKM. With 7 bases removed from V and 1 base from J, the gap between germline ends came to 7 bases. CDR3 length: 12 amino acids. The CDR3 reads CASNRKNTEAFF. The CDR3 region has the DNA TGTGCCAGCAATCGGAAGAACACTGAAGCTTTCTTT.

The rearrangement joins TRBV5-1 to TRBJ1-2, with 7 bases matching TRBD1. CDR1 is SGHRS and CDR2 is YFSETQ in the germline V gene. V gave up 0 bases and J gave up 9 bases; unmatched junction bases: 8. The CDR3 spans 14 residues. CDR3: CASSLGDSPNSYTF. In nucleotides, the CDR3 is TGCGCCAGCAGCTTGGGGGACAGTCCAAACAGCTACACCTTC.

The chain couples TRBV20-1 to TRBJ1-1; TRBD1 aligns across 7 bases. V lost 6 bases and J lost 5; bases outside the gene matches: 24. Germline V gene lookup returns CDR1 DFQATT and CDR2 SNEGSKA (reference sequence). The CDR3 is 18 amino acids. CDR3 loop: CSATLSGRAGTVATEAFF. The CDR3 nucleotides read TGCAGTGCCACGCTTAGCGGGAGGGCCGGGACAGTCGCAACTGAAGCTTTCTTT.

This clonotype has at least ten counts. The chain uses TRBV12-3 or TRBV12-4 and TRBJ2-5, with 10 bases identical to TRBD2. This CDR3 is built from 14 residues. After removal of 5 bases from V and 4 bases from J, the junction contained 4 bases not matched to a gene. The CDR3 bases are TGTGCCAGCAGTCCGGGACTAGCGCCAGAGACCCAGTACTTC. Amino acid sequence: CASSPGLAPETQYF.

Ten or more counts support this clonotype. V is TRBV20-1 and J is TRBJ2-1; 10 positions agree with TRBD2. CDR3 length equals 15 residues. The junction had 6 bases not matched to a gene; V was cut back by 0 bases and J by 7 bases. The germline V gene has CDR1 DFQATT and CDR2 SNEGSKA (reference sequence). The DNA of the CDR3 is TGCAGTGCTAGAGATGGAGCGGGAGGGTGGAATGAGCAGTTCTTC. This translates into CSARDGAGGWNEQFF.

This clonotype showed up many times. The chain couples TRBV5-6 to TRBJ2-2; perhaps TRBD2 as D (5 bases). There are 17 residues in the CDR3. Germline CDR1 is SGHDT and CDR2 is YYEEEE. Trimming took off 4 bases at V and 0 bases at J, with 16 bases between the two ends. The CDR3 is CASSGEWRVANTGELFF. In DNA, the CDR3 is TGTGCCAGCAGCGGCGAGTGGCGGGTCGCGAACACCGGGGAGCTGTTTTTT.

This clonotype occurred many times. The CDR3 loop reads CSARTQETQYF. DNA for the CDR3: TGCAGTGCTAGGACCCAGGAGACCCAGTACTTC. The chain carries TRBV20-1 and TRBJ2-5; D gene uncertain. The CDR3 extends over 11 amino acids. Germline CDR1 is DFQATT and CDR2 is SNEGSKA (reference sequence). Deletions cut 3 bases from V and 5 bases from J, with 7 bases between.

This clonotype was seen repeatedly, ten times or more. The J gene is TRBJ1-1, the V gene TRBV9; TRBD1 aligns across 8 bases. V shed 4 bases, J shed 5 bases, and the junction held 10 bases outside the gene matches. The germline V gene encodes CDR1 SGDLS and CDR2 YYNGEE. The CDR3 consists of 15 residues. CDR3 bases: TGTGCCAGCAGCCCGACAGGGGACCGAGGGACTGAAGCTTTCTTT. This encodes CASSPTGDRGTEAFF.

The chain joins TRBV29-1 to TRBJ1-4; D not resolved. The CDR3 is 15 amino acids. V was trimmed by 0 bases and J by 6 bases, leaving 14 bases between them. The germline V gene has CDR1 SQVTM and CDR2 ANQGSEA. The CDR3 region is CSVEDQRKGYEKLFF. CDR3 in DNA: TGCAGCGTTGAAGATCAAAGGAAGGGTTATGAAAAACTGTTTTTT.

V and J are TRBV18 and TRBJ2-6; no firm D call. This CDR3 region has 17 residues. Trimming cost V 4 bases and J 2 bases, with 15 bases left between them. Germline V gene sequence: CDR1 KGHSH, CDR2 LQKENI. CDR3 residues: CASSLKTRRAGANVLTF. In DNA form, the CDR3 reads TGTGCCAGCTCACTAAAAACACGGAGAGCTGGGGCCAACGTCCTGACTTTC.

The rearrangement uses TRBV2 and TRBJ1-1; no firm D call. V was shortened by 6 bases and J by 1 base, with 18 bases between the two germline ends. The germline CDR1 and CDR2 sequences are SNHLY and FYNNEI. This CDR3 is built from 16 residues. The CDR3 nucleotides are TGTGCCAGCAGAAAAGGCAACCCGACTGCGAACACTGAAGCTTTCTTT. It is translated as CASRKGNPTANTEAFF. Full variable domain (outside the CDR3, taken from reference TRBV2 and TRBJ1-1): EPEVTQTPSHQVTQMGQEVILRCVPISNHLYFYWYRQILGQKVEFLVSFYNNEISEKSEIFDDQFSVERPDGSNFTLKIRSTKLEDSAMYFCASRKGNPTANTEAFFGQGTRLTVV.

A note on this clonotype: Possible read error: a much larger clone is one base away. CDR3 loop: CASSPLRGQGTGEPFF. CDR3 coding DNA: TGTGCCAGCAGCCCCCTCCGGGGGCAGGGCACCGGGGAGCCGTTTTTT. This sequence joins TRBV28 and TRBJ2-2; possibly TRBD1 or TRBD2 for D (6 bases each). The CDR3 length is 16 residues. Germline V gene lookup returns CDR1 MDHEN and CDR2 SYDVKM.

This clonotype was observed at least ten times. The rearrangement links TRBV2 to TRBJ1-2, with D tentatively TRBD1 (5 bases). V shed 2 bases and J shed 4 bases, with 11 bases lying between them. The CDR3 extends over 14 amino acids. Germline assignment: CDR1 SNHLY and CDR2 FYNNEI. The CDR3 region has the DNA TGTGCCAGCAGTGAACCGGGGGTGAGCTATGGCTACACCTTC. As protein: CASSEPGVSYGYTF.

At least ten counts were recorded for this clonotype. The V call is TRBV6-5, the J call TRBJ1-5; D might be TRBD1 (5 bases). Germline assignment: CDR1 MNHEY and CDR2 SVGAGI. The V end was cut by 5 bases, the J end by 5 bases, with 13 bases between. The CDR3 runs 14 residues. The chain's CDR3 is CASSILGADQPQHF. For the CDR3, the DNA is TGTGCCAGCAGTATACTCGGGGCAGATCAGCCCCAGCATTTT.

The chain is built from TRBV6-5 and TRBJ2-7; TRBD2 matches at 9 bases. The J segment lost 7 bases and the V segment lost 6 bases, leaving 13 bases of the junction unmatched. CDR1 and CDR2 from the germline V gene are MNHEY and SVGAGI. The CDR3 consists of 15 residues. CDR3: CASSSASGRLSEQYF. Written as DNA, the CDR3 is TGTGCCAGCAGCTCCGCGAGCGGGAGGTTAAGTGAGCAGTACTTC.

Note on this clonotype: One end of the junction varies from germline; a read error may be responsible. The CDR3 loop reads CASSLSFISSHEQYF. In DNA form, the CDR3 reads TGTGCCAGCAGTTTATCGTTTATTTCCTCCCACGAGCAGTACTTC. The chain uses TRBV27 and TRBJ2-7; no clear D. Germline loops: CDR1 MNHEY, CDR2 SMNVEV (reference sequence). CDR3 length: 15 residues.

This clonotype was recorded at least ten times. The genes are TRBV18 and TRBJ1-4; unclear D gene. The germline gives CDR1 KGHSH, CDR2 LQKENI. CDR3 size: 14 residues. Trimming left V 0 bases short and J 8 bases short, with 10 bases between. The CDR3 sequence: CASSPPMGGEKLFF. In DNA, the CDR3 is TGTGCCAGCTCACCACCGATGGGAGGGGAAAAACTGTTTTTT.

This clonotype has at least ten counts. The chain links TRBV5-1 to TRBJ1-1; 11 bases are shared with TRBD1. The V segment lost 2 bases and the J segment 0 bases; nucleotides outside the gene matches: 6. The germline V gene encodes CDR1 SGHRS and CDR2 YFSETQ. CDR3 length: 17 residues. The CDR3 nucleotides are TGCGCCAGCAGCTTTCTGGGACAGGGGGATATGAACACTGAAGCTTTCTTT. Amino acid sequence: CASSFLGQGDMNTEAFF.

This clonotype was counted a few times. This chain links TRBV6-2 or TRBV6-3 with TRBJ2-7; 7 bases are shared with TRBD1. Per germline, CDR1 MNHEY and CDR2 SVGEGT. V shed 6 bases, J shed 5 bases, and the junction held 13 bases outside the gene matches. The CDR3 runs 15 residues. The CDR3 nucleotides read TGTGCCAGCAGAAAGGGGGCTAGTGGAGGTCACGAGCAGTACTTC. Amino acids: CASRKGASGGHEQYF.